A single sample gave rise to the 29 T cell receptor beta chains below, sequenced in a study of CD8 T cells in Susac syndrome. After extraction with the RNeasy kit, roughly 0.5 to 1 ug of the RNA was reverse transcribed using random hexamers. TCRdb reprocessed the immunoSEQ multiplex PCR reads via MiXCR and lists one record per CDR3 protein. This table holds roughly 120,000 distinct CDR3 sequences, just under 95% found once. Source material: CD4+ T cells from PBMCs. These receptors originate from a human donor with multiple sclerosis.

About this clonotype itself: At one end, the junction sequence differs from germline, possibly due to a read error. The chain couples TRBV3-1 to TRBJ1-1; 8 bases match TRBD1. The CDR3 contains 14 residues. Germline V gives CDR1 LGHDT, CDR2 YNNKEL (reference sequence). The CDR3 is CAGSSFTGGTEAFF. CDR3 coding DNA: TGTGCCGGCAGCTCCTTCACAGGGGGCACTGAAGCTTTCTTT.

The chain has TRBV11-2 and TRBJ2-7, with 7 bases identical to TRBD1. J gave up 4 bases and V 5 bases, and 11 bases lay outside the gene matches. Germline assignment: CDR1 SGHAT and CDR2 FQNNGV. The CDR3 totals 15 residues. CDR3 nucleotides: TGTGCCAGCAGCCCTACCGGGACAGTGGGATACGAGCAGTACTTC. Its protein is CASSPTGTVGYEQYF. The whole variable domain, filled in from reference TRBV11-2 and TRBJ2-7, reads EAGVAQSPRYKIIEKRQSVAFWCNPISGHATLYWYQQILGQGPKLLIQFQNNGVVDDSQLPKDRFSAERLKGVDSTLKIQPAKLEDSAVYLCASSPTGTVGYEQYFGPGTRLTVT.

The CDR3 sequence is CATSKPQVNEKLFF. CDR3 coding DNA: TGTGCCACCTCGAAACCACAAGTTAATGAAAAACTGTTTTTT. The gene calls are TRBV19 and TRBJ1-4; no definite D call. The CDR3 totals 14 residues. With 10 bases removed from V and 4 bases from J, the gap between germline ends came to 16 bases. Germline lookup yields CDR1 LNHDA and CDR2 SQIVND (reference sequence).

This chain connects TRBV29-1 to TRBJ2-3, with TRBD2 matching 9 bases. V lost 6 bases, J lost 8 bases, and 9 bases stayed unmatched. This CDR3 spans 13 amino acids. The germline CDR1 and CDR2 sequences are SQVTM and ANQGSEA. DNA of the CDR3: TGCAGCGTAGGCGGGGGGGCTTGGGGTACGCAGTATTTT. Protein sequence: CSVGGGAWGTQYF.

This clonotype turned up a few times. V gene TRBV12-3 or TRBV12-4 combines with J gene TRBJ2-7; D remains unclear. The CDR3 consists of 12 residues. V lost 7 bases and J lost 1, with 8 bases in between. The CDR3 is CASTQSSYEQYF. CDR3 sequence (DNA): TGTGCCAGCACCCAGTCTTCCTACGAGCAGTACTTC.

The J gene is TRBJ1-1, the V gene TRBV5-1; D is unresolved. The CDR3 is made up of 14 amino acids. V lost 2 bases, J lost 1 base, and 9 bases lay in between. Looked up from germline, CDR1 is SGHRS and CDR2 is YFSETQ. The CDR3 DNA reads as TGCGCCAGCAGCTTTAATGGGGAGAACACTGAAGCTTTCTTT. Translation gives CASSFNGENTEAFF. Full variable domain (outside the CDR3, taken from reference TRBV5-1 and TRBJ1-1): KAGVTQTPRYLIKTRGQQVTLSCSPISGHRSVSWYQQTPGQGLQFLFEYFSETQRNKGNFPGRFSGRQFSNSRSEMNVSTLELGDSALYLCASSFNGENTEAFFGQGTRLTVV.

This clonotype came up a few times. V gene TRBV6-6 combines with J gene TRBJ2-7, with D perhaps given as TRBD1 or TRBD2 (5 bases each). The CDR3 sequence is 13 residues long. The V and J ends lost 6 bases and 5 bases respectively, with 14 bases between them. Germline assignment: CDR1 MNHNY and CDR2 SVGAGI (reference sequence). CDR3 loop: CASSQGWGNEQYF. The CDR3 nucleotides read TGTGCCAGCAGCCAAGGTTGGGGGAACGAGCAGTACTTC.

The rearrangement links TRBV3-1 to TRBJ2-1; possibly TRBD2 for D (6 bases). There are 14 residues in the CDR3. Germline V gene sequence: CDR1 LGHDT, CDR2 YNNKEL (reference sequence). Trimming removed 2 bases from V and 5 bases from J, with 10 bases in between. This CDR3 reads CASSQWPGDNEQFF. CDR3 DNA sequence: TGTGCCAGCAGCCAATGGCCGGGGGACAATGAGCAGTTCTTC.

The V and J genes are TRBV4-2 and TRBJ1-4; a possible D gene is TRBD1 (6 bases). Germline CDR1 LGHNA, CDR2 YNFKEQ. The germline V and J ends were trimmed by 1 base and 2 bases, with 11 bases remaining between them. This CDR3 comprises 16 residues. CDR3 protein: CASSQGLDRTNEKLFF. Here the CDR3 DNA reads TGTGCCAGCAGCCAAGGTCTCGACAGGACTAATGAAAAACTGTTTTTT.

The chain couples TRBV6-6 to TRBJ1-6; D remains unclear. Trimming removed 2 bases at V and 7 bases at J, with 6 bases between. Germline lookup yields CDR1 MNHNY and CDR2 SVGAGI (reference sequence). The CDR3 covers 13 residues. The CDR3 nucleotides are TGTGCCAGCAGTTACGGGGAGAATTCACCCCTCCACTTT. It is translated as CASSYGENSPLHF.

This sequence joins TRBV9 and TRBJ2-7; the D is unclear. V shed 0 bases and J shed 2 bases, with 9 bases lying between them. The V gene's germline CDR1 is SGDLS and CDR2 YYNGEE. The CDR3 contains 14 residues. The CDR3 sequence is CASSVVPGPYEQYF. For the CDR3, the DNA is TGTGCCAGCAGCGTAGTACCCGGCCCCTACGAGCAGTACTTC.

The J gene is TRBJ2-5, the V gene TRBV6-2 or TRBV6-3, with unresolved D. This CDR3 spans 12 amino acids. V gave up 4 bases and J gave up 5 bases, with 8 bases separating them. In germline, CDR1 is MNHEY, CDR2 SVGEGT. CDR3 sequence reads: CASSFTEETQYF. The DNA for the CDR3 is TGTGCCAGCAGTTTCACCGAGGAGACCCAGTACTTC.

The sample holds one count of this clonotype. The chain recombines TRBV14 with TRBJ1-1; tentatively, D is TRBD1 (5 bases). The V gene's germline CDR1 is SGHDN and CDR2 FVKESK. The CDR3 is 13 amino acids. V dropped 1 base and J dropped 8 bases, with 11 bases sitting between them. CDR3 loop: CASSQGGAGEAFF. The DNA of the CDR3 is TGTGCCAGCAGCCAAGGCGGGGCCGGGGAAGCTTTCTTT.

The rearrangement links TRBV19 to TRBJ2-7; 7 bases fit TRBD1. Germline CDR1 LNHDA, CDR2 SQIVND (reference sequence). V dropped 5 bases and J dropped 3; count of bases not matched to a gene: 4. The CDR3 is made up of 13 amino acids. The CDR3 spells CASSRDSIYEQYF. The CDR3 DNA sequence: TGTGCCAGTAGTCGGGACAGTATCTACGAGCAGTACTTC.

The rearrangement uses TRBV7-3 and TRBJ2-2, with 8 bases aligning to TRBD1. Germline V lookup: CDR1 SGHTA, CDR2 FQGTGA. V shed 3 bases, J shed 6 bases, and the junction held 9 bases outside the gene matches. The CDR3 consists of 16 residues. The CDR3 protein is CASSFQAGGMAGELFF. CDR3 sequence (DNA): TGTGCCAGCAGCTTTCAGGCAGGGGGCATGGCCGGGGAGCTGTTTTTT.

In DNA form, the CDR3 reads TGTGCCATCAGTGACCAGGGGGAGACCCAGTACTTC. This encodes CAISDQGETQYF. The chain recombines TRBV10-3 with TRBJ2-5; D may be TRBD1 (6 bases). This CDR3 has 12 amino acids. Per germline, CDR1 ENHRY and CDR2 SYGVKD. V lost 3 bases to trimming and J lost 5 bases, with 7 bases between them.

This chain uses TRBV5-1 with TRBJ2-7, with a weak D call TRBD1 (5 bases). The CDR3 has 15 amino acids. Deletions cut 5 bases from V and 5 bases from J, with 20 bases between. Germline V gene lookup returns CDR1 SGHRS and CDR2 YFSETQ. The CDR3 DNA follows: TGCGCCAGCAGTTTATCAGGGCAGGGCGTCAACGAGCAGTACTTC. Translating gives CASSLSGQGVNEQYF.

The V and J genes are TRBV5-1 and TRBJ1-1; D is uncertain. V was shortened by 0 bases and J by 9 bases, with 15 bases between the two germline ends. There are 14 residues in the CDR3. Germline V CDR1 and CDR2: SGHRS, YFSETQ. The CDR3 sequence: CASSLVGSGYQAFF. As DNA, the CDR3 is TGCGCCAGCAGCTTGGTCGGATCCGGATATCAAGCTTTCTTT.

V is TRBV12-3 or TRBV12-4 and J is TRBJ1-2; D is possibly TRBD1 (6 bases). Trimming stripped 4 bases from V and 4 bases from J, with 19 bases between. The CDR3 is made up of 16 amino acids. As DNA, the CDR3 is TGTGCCAGCAGTTCCCAGACAACAGGGATCGTCTATGGCTACACCTTC. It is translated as CASSSQTTGIVYGYTF.

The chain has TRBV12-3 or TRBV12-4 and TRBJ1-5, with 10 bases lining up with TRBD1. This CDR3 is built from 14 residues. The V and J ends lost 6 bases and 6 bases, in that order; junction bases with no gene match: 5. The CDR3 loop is CASREGTGAQPQHF. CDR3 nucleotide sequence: TGTGCCAGCAGGGAAGGGACAGGGGCTCAGCCCCAGCATTTT.

Here the CDR3 reads CASSLDPQTGNTIYF. CDR3 bases: TGTGCCAGCAGCTTAGACCCTCAGACAGGAAACACCATATATTTT. The rearrangement uses TRBV7-2 and TRBJ1-3, with D unresolved. V gave up 1 base and J gave up 4 bases, with 11 bases separating them. The germline V gene has CDR1 SGHTA and CDR2 FQGNSA. CDR3 length: 15 amino acids.

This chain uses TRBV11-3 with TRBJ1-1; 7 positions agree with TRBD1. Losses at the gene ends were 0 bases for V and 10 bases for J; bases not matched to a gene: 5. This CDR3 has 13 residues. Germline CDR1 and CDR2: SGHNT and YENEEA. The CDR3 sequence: CASSLEGGDGAFF. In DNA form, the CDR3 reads TGTGCCAGCAGCTTAGAAGGGGGCGACGGAGCTTTCTTT.

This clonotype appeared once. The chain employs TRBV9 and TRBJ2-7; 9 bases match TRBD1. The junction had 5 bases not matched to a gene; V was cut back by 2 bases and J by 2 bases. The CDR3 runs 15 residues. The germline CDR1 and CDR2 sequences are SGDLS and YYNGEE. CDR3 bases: TGTGCCAGCAGCGTGAGGACAGGGGAACCCTACGAGCAGTACTTC. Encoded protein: CASSVRTGEPYEQYF.

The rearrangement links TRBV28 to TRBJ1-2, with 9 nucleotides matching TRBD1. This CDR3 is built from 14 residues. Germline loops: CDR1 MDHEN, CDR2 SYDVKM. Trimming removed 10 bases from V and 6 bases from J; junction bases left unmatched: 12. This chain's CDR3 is CATVITRTGDGYTF. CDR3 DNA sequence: TGTGCCACCGTAATAACCCGGACAGGGGATGGCTACACCTTC.

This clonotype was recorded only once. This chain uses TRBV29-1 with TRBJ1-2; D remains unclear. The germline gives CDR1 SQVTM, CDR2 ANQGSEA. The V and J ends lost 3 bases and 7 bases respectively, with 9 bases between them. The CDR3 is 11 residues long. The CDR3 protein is CSVEMGLGYTF. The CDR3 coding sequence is TGCAGCGTTGAGATGGGCCTTGGCTACACCTTC.

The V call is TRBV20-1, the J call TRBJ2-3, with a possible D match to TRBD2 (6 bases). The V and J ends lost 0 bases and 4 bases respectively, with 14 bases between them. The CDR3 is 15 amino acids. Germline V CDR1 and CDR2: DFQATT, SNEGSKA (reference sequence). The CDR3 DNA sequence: TGCAGTGCTAGAGATGGGGGGAAAAATCCAGATACGCAGTATTTT. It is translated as CSARDGGKNPDTQYF.

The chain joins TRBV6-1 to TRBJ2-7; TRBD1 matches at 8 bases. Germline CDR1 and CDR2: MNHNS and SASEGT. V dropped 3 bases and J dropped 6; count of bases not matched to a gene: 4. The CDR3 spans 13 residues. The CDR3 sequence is CASSDFRGLEQYF. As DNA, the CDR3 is TGTGCCAGCAGTGACTTCAGGGGGCTCGAGCAGTACTTC.

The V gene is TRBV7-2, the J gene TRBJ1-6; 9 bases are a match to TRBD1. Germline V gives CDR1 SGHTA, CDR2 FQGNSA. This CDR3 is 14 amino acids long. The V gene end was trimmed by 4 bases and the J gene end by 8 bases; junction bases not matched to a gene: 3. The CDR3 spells CASSSGQGYSPLHF. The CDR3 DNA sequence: TGTGCCAGCAGCTCGGGACAGGGATATTCACCCCTCCACTTT.

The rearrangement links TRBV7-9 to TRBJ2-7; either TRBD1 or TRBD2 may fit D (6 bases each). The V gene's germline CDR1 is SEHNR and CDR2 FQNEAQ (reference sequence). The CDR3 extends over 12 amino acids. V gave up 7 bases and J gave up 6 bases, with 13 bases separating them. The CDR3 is CASNREESEQYF. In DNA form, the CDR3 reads TGTGCCAGCAACAGGGAGGAGAGCGAGCAGTACTTC.